A selection of T cell receptor beta chains follows, all from one sample in a study of early T cells in non-severe SARS-CoV-2 infection. Each CDR3 protein is one row after TCRdb ran MiXCR on the 5' RACE reads. The sample consists of tens of thousands of distinct CDR3 sequences, about 15% of them appearing once. The sample was whole blood. Receptors originate from an adult who was a healthcare worker with PCR-confirmed SARS-CoV-2 infection or an uninfected control (not recorded which). Both conserved end residues are part of each CDR3. The D gene is left open where the match is weak. Clone size is shown for a subset of rows, as once, few, many or a class of expanded clone.

D gene	V gene	CDR3 length	clone size	J gene	CDR3 DNA	CDR3 protein
TRBD2	TRBV28	15	few	TRBJ2-1	TGTGCCAGCAGTTTAGTTCCTAGCGGAAAGAATGAGCAGTTCTTC	CASSLVPSGKNEQFF
-	TRBV6-1	14	-	TRBJ2-3	TGTGCCAGCAGAAAGGACGGCGAAATAGATACGCAGTATTTT	CASRKDGEIDTQYF
-	TRBV2	15	many	TRBJ2-7	TGTGCCAGCAGTGCAGGCAGGGGACGATCCTACGAGCAGTACTTC	CASSAGRGRSYEQYF
-	TRBV5-1	14	-	TRBJ1-4	TGCGCCAGCAGCTTGGCACCGGGGGAGGAAAAACTGTTTTTT	CASSLAPGEEKLFF
-	TRBV27	15	few	TRBJ2-3	TGTGCCAGCAGTTTTGGGCCCCCCCCAGGGGATACGCAGTATTTT	CASSFGPPPGDTQYF
TRBD1	TRBV12-3/TRBV12-4	16	many	TRBJ2-7	TGTGCCAGCAGTGCCCCGGGACAGGGGTGGGGGTCCGAGCAGTACTTC	CASSAPGQGWGSEQYF
-	TRBV5-1	15	few	TRBJ1-3	TGCGCCAGCAGCACCGGGACTCCTGTGGCAAACACCATATATTTT	CASSTGTPVANTIYF
-	TRBV11-3	13	few	TRBJ2-2	TGTGCCAGCAGCTTAGTTCCTACCGGGGAGCTGTTTTTT	CASSLVPTGELFF
-	TRBV20-1	15	-	TRBJ2-4	TGCAGTGCTAGTAAGGCGAAGGGAGCCAAAAACATTCAGTACTTC	CSASKAKGAKNIQYF
-	TRBV10-3	15	-	TRBJ2-3	TGTGTCATCAGTGAAGGCAGGGGTCCCACAGATACGCAGTATTTT	CVISEGRGPTDTQYF
TRBD2	TRBV27	18	many	TRBJ2-1	TGTGCCAGCAGTTCCAACCTAGCGGGAGGGAGACCCTACAATGAGCAGTTCTTC	CASSSNLAGGRPYNEQFF
TRBD2	TRBV3-1	16	-	TRBJ2-5	TGTGCCAGCAGCCAGTCTAGCGGGAGCCCCTGGGAGACCCAGTACTTC	CASSQSSGSPWETQYF
-	TRBV6-6	13	many	TRBJ2-2	TGTGCCAGCGCGGCTAGCTCCACCGGGGAGCTGTTTTTT	CASAASSTGELFF
-	TRBV28	12	few	TRBJ1-4	TGTGCCAGCAGTTTTAATTGGGAAAAACTGTTTTTT	CASSFNWEKLFF
TRBD1	TRBV7-9	14	-	TRBJ1-1	TGTGCCAGCAGCCAACAGGGGGCGAGGACTGAAGCTTTCTTT	CASSQQGARTEAFF
-	TRBV7-2	15	many	TRBJ2-3	TGTGCCAGCAGCTCCCGACTAGATGTGACAGATACGCAGTATTTT	CASSSRLDVTDTQYF
-	TRBV5-4	15	-	TRBJ1-2	TGTGCCAGCAGCTTGGCCGGCCGTTCTAACTATGGCTACACCTTC	CASSLAGRSNYGYTF
-	TRBV7-9	13	many	TRBJ2-2	TGTGCCAGCAGCCCCCAAGGCACCGGGGAGCTGTTTTTT	CASSPQGTGELFF
TRBD1	TRBV7-3	18	many	TRBJ2-3	TGTGCCAGCAGTCCTCAGGCCGAGGGGGCCTCTAGCACAGATACGCAGTATTTT	CASSPQAEGASSTDTQYF
-	TRBV6-5	16	few	TRBJ2-5	TGTGCCAGCAGCGGAGAGGTACCAGGTCTGGGGGAGACCCAGTACTTC	CASSGEVPGLGETQYF
TRBD1	TRBV12-3/TRBV12-4	14	many	TRBJ1-1	TGTGCCAGCAGTCTCCGGGACAGGGGGACTGAAGCTTTCTTT	CASSLRDRGTEAFF
-	TRBV5-4	14	few	TRBJ2-1	TGTGCCAGCAGCTTCTACTCCTTGCGGGCTGAGCAGTTCTTC	CASSFYSLRAEQFF
TRBD2	TRBV6-6	14	few	TRBJ2-3	TGTGCCAGCATCGGGACTAGCGGGTGGGGGGAGCAGTATTTT	CASIGTSGWGEQYF
TRBD1	TRBV12-3/TRBV12-4	16	many	TRBJ1-1	TGTGCCAGCAGCCTAGGGACAGGGGCGACGAACACTGAAGCTTTCTTT	CASSLGTGATNTEAFF
TRBD2	TRBV7-8	19	many	TRBJ2-1	TGTGCCAGCAGCCGAATGGAGAAACCGGGACTAGCGGGAGGCAATGAGCAGTTCTTC	CASSRMEKPGLAGGNEQFF
-	TRBV2	14	-	TRBJ1-4	TGTGCCAGCAACGGAAAAGGGACCCGAGAAAAACTGTTTTTT	CASNGKGTREKLFF
-	TRBV12-3/TRBV12-4	15	few	TRBJ1-1	TGTGCCAGCAGAAAAAGGACCGAGGGGGACACTGAAGCTTTCTTT	CASRKRTEGDTEAFF
-	TRBV5-6	15	-	TRBJ2-2	TGTGCCAGCAGCCTCTGGAACAAAGGGGTCAGGGAGCTGTTTTTT	CASSLWNKGVRELFF
TRBD2	TRBV28	15	-	TRBJ2-7	TGTGCCACCGCCCCGGGACTACCCGTCTCCTACGAGCAGTACTTC	CATAPGLPVSYEQYF
-	TRBV4-3	14	-	TRBJ2-2	TGCGCCAGCAGCCAAGATTTTAGGGAAGGGGAGCTGTTTTTT	CASSQDFREGELFF
TRBD1	TRBV5-4	17	few	TRBJ2-2	TGTGCCAGCAGCCTAAATCCGGGACAGGGTTCTCACGGGGAGCTGTTTTTT	CASSLNPGQGSHGELFF
-	TRBV7-6	13	-	TRBJ2-1	TGTGCCAGCAGCTTAGCGGCGAACAATGAGCAGTTCTTC	CASSLAANNEQFF
TRBD1	TRBV7-2	16	-	TRBJ2-1	TGTGCCAGCAGCCATTTGTCCGGACAGGGTAGCAATGAGCAGTTCTTC	CASSHLSGQGSNEQFF
TRBD2	TRBV7-6	16	few	TRBJ2-1	TGTGCCAGCAGCTTAGGGAGACTAGCGGGATCCGATGAGCAGTTCTTC	CASSLGRLAGSDEQFF
TRBD2	TRBV5-4	16	many	TRBJ2-1	TGTGCCAGCACCCCTAAAGGGAGGGATTCCTACAATGAGCAGTTCTTC	CASTPKGRDSYNEQFF
-	TRBV3-1	15	few	TRBJ1-5	TGTGCCAGCAGCCAAGGAGCCAGGGTAAACCAGCCCCAGCATTTT	CASSQGARVNQPQHF
-	TRBV20-1	14	-	TRBJ2-1	TGCAGTGCTAGAGATGACGATCTTCGTAATGAGCAGTTCTTC	CSARDDDLRNEQFF
TRBD2	TRBV6-5	17	-	TRBJ2-1	TGTGCCAGCAGTTATCCCTCGGCTAGCGGGAGAGTAAATGAGCAGTTCTTC	CASSYPSASGRVNEQFF
TRBD1	TRBV13	15	many	TRBJ1-1	TGTGCCAGCAGCTTAGCCGGGACAGGATCCGCTGAAGCTTTCTTT	CASSLAGTGSAEAFF
-	TRBV5-4	13	few	TRBJ2-7	TGTGCCAGCAGCCGGTCGGGGGCCACCGAGCAGTACTTC	CASSRSGATEQYF
-	TRBV27	18	-	TRBJ2-2	TGTGCCAGCAGTTTAATATATGGCGGGAAAGGGGTCACCGGGGAGCTGTTTTTT	CASSLIYGGKGVTGELFF
TRBD2	TRBV29-1	15	few	TRBJ2-1	TGCAGCGTTGGAGGGACTAGCGGGAGTCCCAATGAGCAGTTCTTC	CSVGGTSGSPNEQFF
-	TRBV12-3/TRBV12-4	15	-	TRBJ2-1	TGTGCCAGCAGTTTAGCGTCGGCCGGCTACAATGAGCAGTTCTTC	CASSLASAGYNEQFF
-	TRBV3-1	14	-	TRBJ2-7	TGTGCCAGCAGCCAAAGGCGAACCTCGGCCGGGCAGTACTTC	CASSQRRTSAGQYF
-	TRBV20-1	12	few	TRBJ1-2	TGCAGTGCAGCGGGCAGAGACTATGGCTACACCTTC	CSAAGRDYGYTF
TRBD1	TRBV6-2/TRBV6-3	14	-	TRBJ2-7	TGTGCCAGCAGCTACGACAGGGGGCGTTACGAGCAGTACTTC	CASSYDRGRYEQYF
-	TRBV7-6	14	-	TRBJ2-2	TGTGCCAGCAGCTCGGGACCCTCCACCGGGGAGCTGTTTTTT	CASSSGPSTGELFF
-	TRBV9	16	many	TRBJ1-4	TGTGCCAGCAGCGTCCATCCGGAGGAAACTAATGAAAAACTGTTTTTT	CASSVHPEETNEKLFF
TRBD1	TRBV5-5	15	few	TRBJ2-7	TGTGCCAGCAGCGCCGGACAGGTTAGCACCAAAGGGCAGTACTTC	CASSAGQVSTKGQYF
-	TRBV7-9	14	few	TRBJ2-5	TGTGCCAGCAGCTTGGCCGCTGGGGTCCAGACCCAGTACTTC	CASSLAAGVQTQYF
TRBD1	TRBV2	12	-	TRBJ2-7	TGTGCCGGAGGACAGGGCCACTACGAGCAGTACTTC	CAGGQGHYEQYF
TRBD2	TRBV20-1	14	many	TRBJ2-1	TGCAGTTCCCGGGCTAGCGGGAGCTACAATGAGCAGTTCTTC	CSSRASGSYNEQFF
-	TRBV3-1	14	few	TRBJ2-5	TGTGCCAGCAACCTGCAGCGGGACCAAGAGACCCAGTACTTC	CASNLQRDQETQYF
TRBD2	TRBV13	17	few	TRBJ2-1	TGTGCCAGCAGCCCTAGAGGGCTAGCGGGAGATTGGATTGAGCAGTTCTTC	CASSPRGLAGDWIEQFF
-	TRBV11-2	13	-	TRBJ2-1	TGTGCCAGCAGCTGGGCCTATTACAATGAGCAGTTCTTC	CASSWAYYNEQFF